The entry below describes one T cell receptor (beta chain). Its cognate antigen is unknown. In germline, CDR1 is SGHAT, CDR2 FQNNGV. The CDR3 has 17 amino acids. Trimming took 1 base from V and 10 from J; bases not matched to a gene: 15. From 5'RACE with constant-segment primers came TCR alpha and TCR beta cDNA libraries that carried sample barcodes and UMIs. TCRdb ran MiXCR on the 5' RACE reads and lists one entry per CDR3 protein. The table records approximately 570,000 distinct CDR3 sequences, about a sixth of them present only once. The data belong to a study of T-cell memory formation after mild COVID-19. Study-wide points: For contracting clones, CD4+ ones sat mainly in CM and EM, CD8+ in EMRA. Clones from the second wave (peaking day 37) had unconfirmed SARS-CoV-2 specificity.

This chain joins TRBV11-2 and TRBJ2-3; 9 bases align to TRBD1. Input material: PBMCs or a T cell subset sorted from them (not recorded which). The receptor comes from an adult woman who had mild COVID-19 (a few samples of this study predate the infection). Cell type and time point are not known. The CDR3, as DNA: TGTGCCAGCAGCTTAGGACGTTGGGGACAGGGAGAGGGTGCGCAGTATTTT. Translating gives CASSLGRWGQGEGAQYF.